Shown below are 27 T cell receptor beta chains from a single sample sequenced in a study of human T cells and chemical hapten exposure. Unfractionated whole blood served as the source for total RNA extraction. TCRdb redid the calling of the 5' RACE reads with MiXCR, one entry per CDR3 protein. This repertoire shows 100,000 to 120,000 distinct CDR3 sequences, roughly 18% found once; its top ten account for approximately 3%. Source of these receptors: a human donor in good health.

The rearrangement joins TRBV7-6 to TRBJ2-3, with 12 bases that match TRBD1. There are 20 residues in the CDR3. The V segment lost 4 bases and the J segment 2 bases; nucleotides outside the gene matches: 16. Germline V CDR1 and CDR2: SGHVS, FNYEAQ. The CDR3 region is CASSSKAGTGGSVFTDTQYF. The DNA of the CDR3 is TGTGCCAGCAGCTCAAAAGCCGGGACAGGGGGCTCTGTCTTCACAGATACGCAGTATTTT.

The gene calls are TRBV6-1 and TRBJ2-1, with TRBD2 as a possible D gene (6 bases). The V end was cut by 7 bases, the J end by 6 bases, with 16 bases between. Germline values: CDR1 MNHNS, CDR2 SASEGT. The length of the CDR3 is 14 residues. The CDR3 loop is CASNAGLRSNEQFF. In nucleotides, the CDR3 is TGTGCCAGCAACGCGGGACTTAGGAGCAATGAGCAGTTCTTC.

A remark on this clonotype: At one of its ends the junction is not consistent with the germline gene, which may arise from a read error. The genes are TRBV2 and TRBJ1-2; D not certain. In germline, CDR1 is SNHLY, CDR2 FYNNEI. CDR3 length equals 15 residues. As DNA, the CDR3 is TGTGCCAACAGTGAAGTACCCGGGAATCTCTATGGCTACACCTTC. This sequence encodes CANSEVPGNLYGYTF.

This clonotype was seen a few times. The CDR3 region is CASRASDGETQYF. In DNA form, the CDR3 reads TGTGCCAGCAGGGCCTCAGATGGAGAGACCCAGTACTTC. The chain employs TRBV28 and TRBJ2-5, with D hard to call. The V gene lost 6 bases and the J gene lost 4 bases, with 12 bases spanning the gap. This CDR3 has 13 residues. Germline V gene sequence: CDR1 MDHEN, CDR2 SYDVKM.

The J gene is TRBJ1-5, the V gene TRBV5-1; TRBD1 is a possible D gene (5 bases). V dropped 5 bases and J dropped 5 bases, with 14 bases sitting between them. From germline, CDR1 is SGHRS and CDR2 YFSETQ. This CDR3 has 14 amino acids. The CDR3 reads CASRERPGDQPQHF. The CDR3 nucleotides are TGCGCCAGCAGAGAGCGCCCGGGGGATCAGCCCCAGCATTTT.

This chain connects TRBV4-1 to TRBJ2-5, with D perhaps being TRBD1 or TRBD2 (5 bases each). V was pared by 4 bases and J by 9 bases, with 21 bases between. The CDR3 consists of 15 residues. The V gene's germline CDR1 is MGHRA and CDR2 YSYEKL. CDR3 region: CASSPLGAGGPPQYF. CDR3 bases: TGCGCCAGCAGCCCTCTAGGGGCAGGAGGTCCGCCCCAGTACTTC.

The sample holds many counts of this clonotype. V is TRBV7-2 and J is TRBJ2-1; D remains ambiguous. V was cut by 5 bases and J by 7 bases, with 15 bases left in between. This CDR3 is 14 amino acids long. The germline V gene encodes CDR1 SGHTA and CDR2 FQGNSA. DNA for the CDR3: TGTGCCAGCAGCCCCCGCGGAGTCGGGAATGAGCAGTTCTTC. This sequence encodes CASSPRGVGNEQFF.

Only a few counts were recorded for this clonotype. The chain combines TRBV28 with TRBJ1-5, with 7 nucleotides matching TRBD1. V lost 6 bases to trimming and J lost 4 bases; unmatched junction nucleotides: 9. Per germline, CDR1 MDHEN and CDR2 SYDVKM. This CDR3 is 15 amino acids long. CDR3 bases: TGTGCCAGCAGCCGGGGGGGGACAGCAAATCAGCCCCAGCATTTT. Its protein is CASSRGGTANQPQHF.

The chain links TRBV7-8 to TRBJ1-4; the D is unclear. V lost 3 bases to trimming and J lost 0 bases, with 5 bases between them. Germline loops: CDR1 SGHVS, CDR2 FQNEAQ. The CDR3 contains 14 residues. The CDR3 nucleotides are TGTGCCAGCAGCTTGAGGTCAACTAATGAAAAACTGTTTTTT. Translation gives CASSLRSTNEKLFF.

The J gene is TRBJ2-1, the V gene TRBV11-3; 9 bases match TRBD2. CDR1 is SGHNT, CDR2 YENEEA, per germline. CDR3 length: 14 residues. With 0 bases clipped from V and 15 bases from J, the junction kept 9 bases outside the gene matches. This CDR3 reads CASSLDASGAFPFF. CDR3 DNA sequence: TGTGCCAGCAGCTTAGATGCTAGCGGGGCCTTTCCGTTCTTC.

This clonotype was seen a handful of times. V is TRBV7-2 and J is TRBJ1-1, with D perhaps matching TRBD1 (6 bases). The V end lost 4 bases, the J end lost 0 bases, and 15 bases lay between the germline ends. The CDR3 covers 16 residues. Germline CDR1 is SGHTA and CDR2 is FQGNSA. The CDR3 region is CASSSPRTVLNTEAFF. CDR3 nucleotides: TGTGCCAGCAGCTCACCACGGACAGTCCTGAACACTGAAGCTTTCTTT. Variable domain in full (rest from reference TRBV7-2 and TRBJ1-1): GAGVSQSPSNKVTEKGKDVELRCDPISGHTALYWYRQSLGQGLEFLIYFQGNSAPDKSGLPSDRFSAERTGGSVSTLTIQRTQQEDSAVYLCASSSPRTVLNTEAFFGQGTRLTVV.

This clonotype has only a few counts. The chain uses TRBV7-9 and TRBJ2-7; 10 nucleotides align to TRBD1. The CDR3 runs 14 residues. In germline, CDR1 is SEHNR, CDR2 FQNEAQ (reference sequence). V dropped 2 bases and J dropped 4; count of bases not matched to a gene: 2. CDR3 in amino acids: CASSLKGQGYEQYF. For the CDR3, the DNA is TGTGCCAGCAGCTTAAAGGGACAGGGGTACGAGCAGTACTTC.

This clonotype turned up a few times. CDR3 region: CASSQDGWAAFF. CDR3 bases: TGTGCCAGCAGCCAAGATGGTTGGGCGGCGTTCTTC. The rearrangement joins TRBV3-1 to TRBJ2-1; D call uncertain. V was cut by 0 bases and J by 15 bases, with 12 bases left in between. CDR1 and CDR2 from the germline V gene are LGHDT and YNNKEL (reference sequence). This CDR3 has 12 amino acids.

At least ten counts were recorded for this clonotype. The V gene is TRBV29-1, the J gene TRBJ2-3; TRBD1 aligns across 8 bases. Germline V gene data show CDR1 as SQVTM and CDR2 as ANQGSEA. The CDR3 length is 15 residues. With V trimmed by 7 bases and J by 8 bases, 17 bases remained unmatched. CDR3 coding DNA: TGCAGCGCCGTCCCGGGGCAGGGGGCGCAGGTTACGCAGTATTTT. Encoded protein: CSAVPGQGAQVTQYF.

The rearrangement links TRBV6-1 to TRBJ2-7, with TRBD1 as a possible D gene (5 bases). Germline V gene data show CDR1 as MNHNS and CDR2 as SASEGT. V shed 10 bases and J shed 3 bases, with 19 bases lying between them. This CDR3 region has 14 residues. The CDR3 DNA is TGTGCCACCTTTCCGTATCCAGGGATCTACGAGCAGTACTTC. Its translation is CATFPYPGIYEQYF.

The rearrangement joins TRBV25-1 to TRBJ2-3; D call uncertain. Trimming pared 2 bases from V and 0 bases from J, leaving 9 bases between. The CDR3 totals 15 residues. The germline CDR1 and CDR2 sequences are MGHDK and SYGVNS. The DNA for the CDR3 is TGTGCCAGCAGTGAACTTGGGCAGAGCACAGATACGCAGTATTTT. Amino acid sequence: CASSELGQSTDTQYF.

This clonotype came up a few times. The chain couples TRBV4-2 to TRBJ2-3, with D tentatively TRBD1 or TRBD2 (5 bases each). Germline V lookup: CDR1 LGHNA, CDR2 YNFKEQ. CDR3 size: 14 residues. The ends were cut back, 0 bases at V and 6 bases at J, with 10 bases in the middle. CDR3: CASSQDRGIDTQYF. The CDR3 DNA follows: TGTGCCAGCAGCCAAGATCGGGGCATTGATACGCAGTATTTT.

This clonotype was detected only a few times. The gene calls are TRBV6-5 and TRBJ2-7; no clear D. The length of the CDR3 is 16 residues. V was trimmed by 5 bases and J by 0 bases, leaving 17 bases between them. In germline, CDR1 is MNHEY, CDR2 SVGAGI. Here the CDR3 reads CASSRSRQAPSYEQYF. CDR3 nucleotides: TGTGCCAGCAGTCGATCGCGGCAGGCACCCTCCTACGAGCAGTACTTC.

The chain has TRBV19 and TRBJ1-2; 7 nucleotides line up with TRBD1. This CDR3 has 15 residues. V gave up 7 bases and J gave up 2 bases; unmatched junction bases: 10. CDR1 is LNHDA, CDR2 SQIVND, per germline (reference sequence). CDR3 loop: CASTTNRGPNYGYTF. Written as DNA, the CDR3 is TGTGCCAGTACCACAAACAGGGGACCCAACTATGGCTACACCTTC.

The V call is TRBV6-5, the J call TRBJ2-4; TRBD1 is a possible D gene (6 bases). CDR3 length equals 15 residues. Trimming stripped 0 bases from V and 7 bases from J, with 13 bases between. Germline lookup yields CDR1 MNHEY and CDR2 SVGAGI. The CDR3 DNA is TGTGCCAGCAGTTACTCAACAGGGCTTCGGAACATTCAGTACTTC. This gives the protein CASSYSTGLRNIQYF.

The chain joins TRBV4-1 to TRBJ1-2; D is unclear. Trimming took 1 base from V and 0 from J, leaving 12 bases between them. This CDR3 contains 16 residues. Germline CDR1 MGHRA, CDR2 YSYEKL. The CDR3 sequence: CASSQGFGIPNYGYTF. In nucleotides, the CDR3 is TGCGCCAGCAGCCAAGGTTTCGGAATACCTAACTATGGCTACACCTTC.

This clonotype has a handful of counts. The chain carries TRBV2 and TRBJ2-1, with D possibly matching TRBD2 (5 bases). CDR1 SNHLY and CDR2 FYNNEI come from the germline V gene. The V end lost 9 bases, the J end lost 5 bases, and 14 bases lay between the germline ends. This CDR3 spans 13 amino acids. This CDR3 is CASEGTGNNEQFF. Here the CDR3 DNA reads TGTGCCAGTGAGGGAACGGGAAACAATGAGCAGTTCTTC.

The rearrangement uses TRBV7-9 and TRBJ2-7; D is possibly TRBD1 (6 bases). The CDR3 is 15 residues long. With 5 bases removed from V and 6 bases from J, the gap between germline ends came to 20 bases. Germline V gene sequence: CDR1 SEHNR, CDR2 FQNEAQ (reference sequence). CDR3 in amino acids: CASSPQGFYNSEQYF. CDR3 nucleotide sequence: TGTGCCAGCAGCCCCCAGGGGTTTTACAATTCCGAGCAGTACTTC.

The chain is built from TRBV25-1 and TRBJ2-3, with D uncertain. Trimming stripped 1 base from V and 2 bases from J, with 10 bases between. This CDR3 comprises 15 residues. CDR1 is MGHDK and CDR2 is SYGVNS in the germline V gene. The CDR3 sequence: CASSESGIFTDTQYF. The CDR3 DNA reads TGTGCCAGCAGTGAATCCGGCATATTCACAGATACGCAGTATTTT.

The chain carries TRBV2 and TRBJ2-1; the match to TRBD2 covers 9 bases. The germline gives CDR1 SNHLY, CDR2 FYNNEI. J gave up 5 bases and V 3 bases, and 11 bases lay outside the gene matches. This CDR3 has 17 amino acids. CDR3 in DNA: TGTGCCAGCAGTGATATTGGGTCAACTAGCGGGCACAATGAGCAGTTCTTC. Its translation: CASSDIGSTSGHNEQFF.

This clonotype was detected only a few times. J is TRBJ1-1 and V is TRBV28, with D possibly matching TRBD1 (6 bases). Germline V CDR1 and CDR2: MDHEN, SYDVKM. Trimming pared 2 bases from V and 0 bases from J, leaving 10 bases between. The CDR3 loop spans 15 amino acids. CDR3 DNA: TGTGCCAGCAGTTTACCCGGGACATTGAACACTGAAGCTTTCTTT. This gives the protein CASSLPGTLNTEAFF.

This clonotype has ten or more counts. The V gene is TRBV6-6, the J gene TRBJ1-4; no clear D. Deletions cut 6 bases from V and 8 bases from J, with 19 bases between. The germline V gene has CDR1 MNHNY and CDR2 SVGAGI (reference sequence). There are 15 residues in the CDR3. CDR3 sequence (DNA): TGTGCCAGCAGGGACGGGCCCTCTCCCGAAGAAAAACTGTTTTTT. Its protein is CASRDGPSPEEKLFF.